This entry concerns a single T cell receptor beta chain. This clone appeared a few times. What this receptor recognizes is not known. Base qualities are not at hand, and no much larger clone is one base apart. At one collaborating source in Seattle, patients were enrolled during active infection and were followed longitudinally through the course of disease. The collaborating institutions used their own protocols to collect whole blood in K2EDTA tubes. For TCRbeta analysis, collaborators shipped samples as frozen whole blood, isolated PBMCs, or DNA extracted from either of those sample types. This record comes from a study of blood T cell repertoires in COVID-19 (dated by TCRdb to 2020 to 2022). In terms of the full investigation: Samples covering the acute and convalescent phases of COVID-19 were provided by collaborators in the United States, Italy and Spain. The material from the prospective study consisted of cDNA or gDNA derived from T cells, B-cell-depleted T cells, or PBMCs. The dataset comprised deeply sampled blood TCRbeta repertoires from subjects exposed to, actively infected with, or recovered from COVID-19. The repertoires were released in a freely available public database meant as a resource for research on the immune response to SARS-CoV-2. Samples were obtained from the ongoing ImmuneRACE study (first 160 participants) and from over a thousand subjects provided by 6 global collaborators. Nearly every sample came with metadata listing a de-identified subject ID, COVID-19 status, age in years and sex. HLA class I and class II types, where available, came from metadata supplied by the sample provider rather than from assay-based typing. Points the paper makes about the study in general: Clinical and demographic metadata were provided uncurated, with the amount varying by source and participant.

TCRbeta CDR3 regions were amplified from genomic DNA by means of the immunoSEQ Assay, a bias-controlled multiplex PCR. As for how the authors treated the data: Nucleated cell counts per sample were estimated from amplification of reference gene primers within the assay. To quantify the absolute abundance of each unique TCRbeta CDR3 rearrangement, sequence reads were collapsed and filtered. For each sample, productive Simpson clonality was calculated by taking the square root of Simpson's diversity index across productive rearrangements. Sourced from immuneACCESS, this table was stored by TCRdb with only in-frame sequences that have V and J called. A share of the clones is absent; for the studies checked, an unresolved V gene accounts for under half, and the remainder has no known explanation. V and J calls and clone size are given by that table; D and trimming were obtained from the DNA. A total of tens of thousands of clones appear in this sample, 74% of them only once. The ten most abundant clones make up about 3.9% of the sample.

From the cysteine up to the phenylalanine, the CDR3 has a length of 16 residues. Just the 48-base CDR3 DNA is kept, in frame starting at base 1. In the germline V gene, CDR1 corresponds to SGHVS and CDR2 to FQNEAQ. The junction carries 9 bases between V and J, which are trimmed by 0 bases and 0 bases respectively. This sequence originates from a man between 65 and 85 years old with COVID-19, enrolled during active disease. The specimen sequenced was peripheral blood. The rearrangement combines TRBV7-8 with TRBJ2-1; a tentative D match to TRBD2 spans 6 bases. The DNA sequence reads TGTGCCAGCAGCTTAGCGTTGGGGGGCTCCTACAATGAGCAGTTCTTC. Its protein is CASSLALGGSYNEQFF.